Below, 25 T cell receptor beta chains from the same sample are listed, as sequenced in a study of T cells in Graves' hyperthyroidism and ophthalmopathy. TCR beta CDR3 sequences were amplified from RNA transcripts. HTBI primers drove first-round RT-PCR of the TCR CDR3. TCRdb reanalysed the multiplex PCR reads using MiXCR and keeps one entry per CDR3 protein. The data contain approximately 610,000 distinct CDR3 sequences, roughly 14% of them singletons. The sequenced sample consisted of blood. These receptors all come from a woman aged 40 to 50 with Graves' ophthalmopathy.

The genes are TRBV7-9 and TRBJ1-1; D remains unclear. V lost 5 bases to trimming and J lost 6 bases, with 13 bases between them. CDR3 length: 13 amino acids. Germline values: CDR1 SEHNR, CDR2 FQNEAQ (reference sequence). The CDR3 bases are TGTGCCAGCAGCCCAGCGGGTTGGCCTGAAGCTTTCTTT. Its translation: CASSPAGWPEAFF.

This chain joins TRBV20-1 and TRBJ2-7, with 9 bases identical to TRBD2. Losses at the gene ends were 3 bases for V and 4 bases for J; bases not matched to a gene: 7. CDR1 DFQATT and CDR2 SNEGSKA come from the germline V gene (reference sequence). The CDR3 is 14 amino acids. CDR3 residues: CSARGVAGAYEQYF. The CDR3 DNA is TGCAGTGCTAGGGGCGTAGCGGGAGCTTACGAGCAGTACTTC.

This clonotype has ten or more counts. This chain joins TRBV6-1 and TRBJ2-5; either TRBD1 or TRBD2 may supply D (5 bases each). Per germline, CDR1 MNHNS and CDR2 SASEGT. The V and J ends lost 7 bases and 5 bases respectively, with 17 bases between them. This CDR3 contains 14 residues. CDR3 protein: CASNKLGVLETQYF. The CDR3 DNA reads TGTGCCAGCAACAAACTGGGGGTTTTGGAGACCCAGTACTTC.

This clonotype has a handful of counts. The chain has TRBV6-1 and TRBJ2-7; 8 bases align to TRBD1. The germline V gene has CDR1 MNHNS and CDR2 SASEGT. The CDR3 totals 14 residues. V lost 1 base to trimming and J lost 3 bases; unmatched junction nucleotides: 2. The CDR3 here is CASSEVGTGYEQYF. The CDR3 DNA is TGTGCCAGCAGTGAAGTAGGGACAGGCTACGAGCAGTACTTC.

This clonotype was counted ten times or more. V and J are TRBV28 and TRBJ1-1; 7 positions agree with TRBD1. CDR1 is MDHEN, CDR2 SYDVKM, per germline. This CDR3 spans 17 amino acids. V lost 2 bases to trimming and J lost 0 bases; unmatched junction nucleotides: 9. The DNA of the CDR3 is TGTGCCAGCAGTTTAACGGCGGGACAGCCGATGAACACTGAAGCTTTCTTT. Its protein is CASSLTAGQPMNTEAFF.

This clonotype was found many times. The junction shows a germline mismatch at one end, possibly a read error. CDR3 coding DNA: TGTGCCAGCAAACGGCAAGCGACCCAGTACTTC. Amino acids: CASKRQATQYF. The chain combines TRBV6-1 with TRBJ2-5; D gene unclear. Germline V gives CDR1 MNHNS, CDR2 SASEGT. This CDR3 has 11 amino acids.

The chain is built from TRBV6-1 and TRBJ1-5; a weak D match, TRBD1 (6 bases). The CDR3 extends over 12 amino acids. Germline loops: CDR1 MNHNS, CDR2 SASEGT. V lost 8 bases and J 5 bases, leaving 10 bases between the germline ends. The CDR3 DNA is TGTGCCAGCGAGAAGGGGGATCAGCCCCAGCATTTT. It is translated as CASEKGDQPQHF.

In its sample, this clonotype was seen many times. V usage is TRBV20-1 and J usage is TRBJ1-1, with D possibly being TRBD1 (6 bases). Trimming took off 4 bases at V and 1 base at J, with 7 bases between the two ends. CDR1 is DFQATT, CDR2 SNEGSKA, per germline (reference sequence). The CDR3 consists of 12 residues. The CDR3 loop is CSATQGNTEAFF. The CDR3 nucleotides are TGCAGTGCTACACAGGGGAACACTGAAGCTTTCTTT.

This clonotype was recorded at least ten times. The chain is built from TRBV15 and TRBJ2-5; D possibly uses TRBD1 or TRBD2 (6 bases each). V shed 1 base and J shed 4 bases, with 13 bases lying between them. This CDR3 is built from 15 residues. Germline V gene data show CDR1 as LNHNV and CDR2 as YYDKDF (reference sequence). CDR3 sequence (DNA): TGTGCCACCAGCAGAGGGGGGGCAGGGCTAGAGACCCAGTACTTC. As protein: CATSRGGAGLETQYF.

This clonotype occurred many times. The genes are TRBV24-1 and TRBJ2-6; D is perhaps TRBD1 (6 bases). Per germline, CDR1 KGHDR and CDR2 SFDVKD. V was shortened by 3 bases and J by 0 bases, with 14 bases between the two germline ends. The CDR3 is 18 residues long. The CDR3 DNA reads TGTGCCACCAGTGATCGGGACAAGGCGATCTCTGGGGCCAACGTCCTGACTTTC. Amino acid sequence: CATSDRDKAISGANVLTF.

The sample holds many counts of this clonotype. The CDR3 coding sequence is TGCAGTGCTACGACTAGCGGGGATTTGGGGCAGTACTTC. It yields the protein CSATTSGDLGQYF. This chain uses TRBV20-1 with TRBJ2-7; 11 nucleotides agree with TRBD2. V was clipped by 4 bases and J by 9 bases; unmatched bases: 8. Germline loops: CDR1 DFQATT, CDR2 SNEGSKA (reference sequence). This CDR3 is built from 13 residues.

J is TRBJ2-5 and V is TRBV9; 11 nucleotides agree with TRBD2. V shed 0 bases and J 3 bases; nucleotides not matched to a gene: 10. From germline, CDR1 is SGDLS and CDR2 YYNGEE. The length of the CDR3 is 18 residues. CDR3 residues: CASSVGVSGRAIEETQYF. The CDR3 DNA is TGTGCCAGCAGCGTAGGAGTTAGCGGGAGGGCCATAGAAGAGACCCAGTACTTC.

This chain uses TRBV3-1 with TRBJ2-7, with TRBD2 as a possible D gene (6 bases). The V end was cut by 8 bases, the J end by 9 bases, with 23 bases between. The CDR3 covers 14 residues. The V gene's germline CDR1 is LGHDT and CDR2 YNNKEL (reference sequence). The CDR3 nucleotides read TGTGCCAGCGGTTGGGGGGACGGAGAGTCGTGGCAGTACTTC. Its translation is CASGWGDGESWQYF.

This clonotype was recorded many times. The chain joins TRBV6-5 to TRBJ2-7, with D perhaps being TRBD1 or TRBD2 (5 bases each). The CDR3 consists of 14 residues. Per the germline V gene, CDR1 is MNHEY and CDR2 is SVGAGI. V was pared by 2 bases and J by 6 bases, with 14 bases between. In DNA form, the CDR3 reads TGTGCCAGCAGTTACCGAGAGGGGCCGGGCGAGCAGTACTTC. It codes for CASSYREGPGEQYF.

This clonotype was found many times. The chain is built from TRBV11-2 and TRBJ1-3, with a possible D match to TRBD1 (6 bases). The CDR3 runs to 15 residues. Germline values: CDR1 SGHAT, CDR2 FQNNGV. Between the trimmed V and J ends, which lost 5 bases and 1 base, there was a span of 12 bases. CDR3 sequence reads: CASSPSQGSGNTIYF. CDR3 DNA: TGTGCCAGCAGCCCCTCACAGGGATCTGGAAACACCATATATTTT. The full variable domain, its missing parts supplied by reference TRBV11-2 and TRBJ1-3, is EAGVAQSPRYKIIEKRQSVAFWCNPISGHATLYWYQQILGQGPKLLIQFQNNGVVDDSQLPKDRFSAERLKGVDSTLKIQPAKLEDSAVYLCASSPSQGSGNTIYFGEGSWLTVV.

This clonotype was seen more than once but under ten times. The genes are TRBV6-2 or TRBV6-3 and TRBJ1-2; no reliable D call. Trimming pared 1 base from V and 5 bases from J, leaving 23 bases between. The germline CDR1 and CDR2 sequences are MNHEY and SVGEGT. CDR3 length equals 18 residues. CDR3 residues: CASSYYGLREEKEYGYTF. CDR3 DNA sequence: TGTGCCAGCAGTTACTACGGGCTAAGGGAAGAAAAAGAGTATGGCTACACCTTC.

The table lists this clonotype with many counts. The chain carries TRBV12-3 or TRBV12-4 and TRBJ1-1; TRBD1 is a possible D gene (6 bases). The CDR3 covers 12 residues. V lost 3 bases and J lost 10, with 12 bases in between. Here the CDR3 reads CASSFSGARAFF. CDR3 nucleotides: TGTGCCAGCAGTTTCTCAGGGGCGCGAGCTTTCTTT.

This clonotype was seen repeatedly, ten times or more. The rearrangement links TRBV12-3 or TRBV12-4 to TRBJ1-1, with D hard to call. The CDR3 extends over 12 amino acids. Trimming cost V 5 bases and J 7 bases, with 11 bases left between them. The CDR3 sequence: CASSPRGDEAFF. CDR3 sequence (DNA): TGTGCCAGCAGTCCCCGCGGCGATGAAGCTTTCTTT.

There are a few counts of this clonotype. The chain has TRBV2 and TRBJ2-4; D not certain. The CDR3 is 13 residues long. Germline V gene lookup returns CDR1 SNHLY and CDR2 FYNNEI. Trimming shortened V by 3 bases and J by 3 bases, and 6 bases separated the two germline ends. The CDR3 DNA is TGTGCCAGCAGTGAGGACGACAAAAACATTCAGTACTTC. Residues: CASSEDDKNIQYF.

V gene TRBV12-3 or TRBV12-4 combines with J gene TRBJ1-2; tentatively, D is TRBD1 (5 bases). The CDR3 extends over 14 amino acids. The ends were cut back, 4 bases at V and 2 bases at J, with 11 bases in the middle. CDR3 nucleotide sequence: TGTGCCAGCAGTTGGCGGAGGGGAAACTATGGCTACACCTTC. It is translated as CASSWRRGNYGYTF.

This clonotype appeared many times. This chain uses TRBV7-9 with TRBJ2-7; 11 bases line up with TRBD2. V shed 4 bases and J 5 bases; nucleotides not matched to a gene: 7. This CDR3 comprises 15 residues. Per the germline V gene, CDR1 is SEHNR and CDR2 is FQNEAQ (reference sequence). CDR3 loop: CASSYHVAGGDEQYF. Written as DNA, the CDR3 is TGTGCCAGCAGCTACCATGTAGCGGGAGGGGACGAGCAGTACTTC.

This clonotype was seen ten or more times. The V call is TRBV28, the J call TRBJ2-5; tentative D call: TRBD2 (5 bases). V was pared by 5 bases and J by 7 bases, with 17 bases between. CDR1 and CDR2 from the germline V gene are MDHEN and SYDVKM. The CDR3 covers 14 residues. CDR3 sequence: CASSTGSPSGTQYF. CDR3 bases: TGTGCCAGCAGTACCGGGTCACCGAGCGGGACCCAGTACTTC.

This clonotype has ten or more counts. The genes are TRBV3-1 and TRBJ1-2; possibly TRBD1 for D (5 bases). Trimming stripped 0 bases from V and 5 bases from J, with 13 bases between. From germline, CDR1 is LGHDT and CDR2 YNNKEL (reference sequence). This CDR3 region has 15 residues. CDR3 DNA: TGTGCCAGCAGCCAAGATCAGGGTGAAGGGTATGGCTACACCTTC. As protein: CASSQDQGEGYGYTF. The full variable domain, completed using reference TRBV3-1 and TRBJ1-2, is DTAVSQTPKYLVTQMGNDKSIKCEQNLGHDTMYWYKQDSKKFLKIMFSYNNKELIINETVPNRFSPKSPDKAHLNLHINSLELGDSAVYFCASSQDQGEGYGYTFGSGTRLTVV.

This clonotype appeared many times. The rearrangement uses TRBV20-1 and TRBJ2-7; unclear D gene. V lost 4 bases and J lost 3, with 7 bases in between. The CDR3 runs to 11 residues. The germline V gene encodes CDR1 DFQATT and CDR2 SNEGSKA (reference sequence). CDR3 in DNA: TGCAGTGCTAAAGACGGCTACGAGCAGTACTTC. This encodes CSAKDGYEQYF.

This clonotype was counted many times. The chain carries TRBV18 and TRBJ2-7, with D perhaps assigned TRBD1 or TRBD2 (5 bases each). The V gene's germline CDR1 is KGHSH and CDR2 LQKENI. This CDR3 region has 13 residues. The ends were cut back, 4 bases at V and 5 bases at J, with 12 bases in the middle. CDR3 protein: CASSLGTTDEQYF. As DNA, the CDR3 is TGTGCCAGCTCACTCGGGACCACTGACGAGCAGTACTTC.